This TCR beta chain was captured in a study of T-cell reconstitution after alpha-beta-depleted transplantation in children. Study outcomes and limitations: Roughly two months post-transplant, alpha-beta T cells reportedly originated from several hundred graft clones that had expanded. Some patients' high day-60 TCRbeta diversity was attributed to recipient cells surviving conditioning. When one year had passed after transplant, most T-cell counts and diversity came from newly produced T cells.

Unique molecular identifiers featured in how the TCRbeta library was prepared. TCRdb passed the PCR reads through MiXCR, listing each CDR3 protein once. The data show almost 500,000 distinct CDR3 sequences, with about 10% seen just once and roughly 2% held by the top ten. V was clipped by 1 base and J by 11 bases; unmatched bases: 9. This CDR3 is 14 amino acids long. CDR1 and CDR2 from the germline V gene are SEHNR and FQNEAQ (reference sequence). This clonotype was recorded at least ten times. The antigen is not known. The source is a child under 10 years old with inherited bone marrow failure, due to receive a stem cell transplant. Sequences were derived from PBMCs, sampled before TCRalphabeta/CD19-depleted stem cell transplant. The gene calls are TRBV7-9 and TRBJ1-1; 8 bases are shared with TRBD1. The CDR3 DNA is TGTGCCAGCAGCTTAGGTGTAGGACAGGGAACGGCTTTCTTT. It translates to CASSLGVGQGTAFF.